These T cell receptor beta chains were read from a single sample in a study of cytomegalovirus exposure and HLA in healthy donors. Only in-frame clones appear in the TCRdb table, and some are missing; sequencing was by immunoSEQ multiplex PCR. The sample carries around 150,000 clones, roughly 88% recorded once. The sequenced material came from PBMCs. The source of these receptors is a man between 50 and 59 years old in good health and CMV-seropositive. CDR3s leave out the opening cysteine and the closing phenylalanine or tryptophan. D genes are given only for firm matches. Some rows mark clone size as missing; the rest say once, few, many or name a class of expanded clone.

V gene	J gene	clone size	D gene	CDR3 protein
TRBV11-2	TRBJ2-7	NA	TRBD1	ASLGFSGDRASYEQY
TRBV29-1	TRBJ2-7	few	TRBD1	SAGDRSSYEQY
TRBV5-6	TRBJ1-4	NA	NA	ASSSPPGRGNEKLF
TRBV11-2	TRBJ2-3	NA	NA	ASSPRGALEPDTQY
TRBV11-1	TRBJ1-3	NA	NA	ASSLVTGHDGNTIY
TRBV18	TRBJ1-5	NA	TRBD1	ASSPPGTGSNQPQH
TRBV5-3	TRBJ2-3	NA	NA	ARSPWPVDTQY
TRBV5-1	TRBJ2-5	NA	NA	ASSLASGQETQY
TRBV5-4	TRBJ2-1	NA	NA	ASSWGLPGAYNEQF
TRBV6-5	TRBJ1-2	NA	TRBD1	ASSKGQGYGYT
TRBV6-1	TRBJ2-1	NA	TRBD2	ASPLLAGTNNEQF
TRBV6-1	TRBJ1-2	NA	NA	ASRVQGIYGYT
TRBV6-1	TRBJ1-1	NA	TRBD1	ASSDRDRGFREHTEAF
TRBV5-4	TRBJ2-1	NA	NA	ASSSTSINEQF
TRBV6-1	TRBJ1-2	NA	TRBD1	ASSDGTGGLRYGYT
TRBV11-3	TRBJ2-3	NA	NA	ASSGGASQGATQY
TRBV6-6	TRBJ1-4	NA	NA	ASLRGGRNEKLF
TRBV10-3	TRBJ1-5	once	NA	AITAGSNQPQH
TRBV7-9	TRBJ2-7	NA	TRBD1	ASSLGDRSYEQY
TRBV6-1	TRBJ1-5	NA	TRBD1	ASRGQGRSNQPQH
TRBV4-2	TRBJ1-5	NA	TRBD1	ASSPTGLQPQH
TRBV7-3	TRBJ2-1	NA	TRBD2	ASSTSGGVSYNEQF
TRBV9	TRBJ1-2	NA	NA	ASSATGNGGYT
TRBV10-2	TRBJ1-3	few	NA	ASSERGRVRSGNTIY
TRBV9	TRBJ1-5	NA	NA	ASSVGGGSQPQH
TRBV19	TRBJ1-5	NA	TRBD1	ASSFGQGGQPQH
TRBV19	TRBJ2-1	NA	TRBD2	ASNSIGGLAAYEQF
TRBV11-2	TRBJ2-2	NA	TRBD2	ASSRHLSGGTGELF
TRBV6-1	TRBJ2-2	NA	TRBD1	ASTIYRGDTGELF
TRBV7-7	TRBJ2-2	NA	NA	ASSLRSPTVGTGELF
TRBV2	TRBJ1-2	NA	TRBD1	ASSGQGANGGDGYT
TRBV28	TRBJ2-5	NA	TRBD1	ASSTGTVTETQY
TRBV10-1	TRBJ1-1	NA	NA	ASSRGYTEAF
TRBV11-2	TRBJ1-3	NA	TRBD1	ASSPQGAQGNTIY
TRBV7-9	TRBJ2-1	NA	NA	AILKPGGFTYNEQF
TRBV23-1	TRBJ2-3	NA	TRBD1	ASSKGDRGRASTDTQY
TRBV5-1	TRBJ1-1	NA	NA	ASSLAGTGVIGNTEAF
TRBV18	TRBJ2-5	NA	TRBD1	ASSRDRGETQY
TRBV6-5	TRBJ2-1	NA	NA	ASSLSSETGYNEQF
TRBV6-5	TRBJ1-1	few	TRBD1	ASSFRQGGTAF
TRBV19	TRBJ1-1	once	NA	ASSTAGVANTEAF